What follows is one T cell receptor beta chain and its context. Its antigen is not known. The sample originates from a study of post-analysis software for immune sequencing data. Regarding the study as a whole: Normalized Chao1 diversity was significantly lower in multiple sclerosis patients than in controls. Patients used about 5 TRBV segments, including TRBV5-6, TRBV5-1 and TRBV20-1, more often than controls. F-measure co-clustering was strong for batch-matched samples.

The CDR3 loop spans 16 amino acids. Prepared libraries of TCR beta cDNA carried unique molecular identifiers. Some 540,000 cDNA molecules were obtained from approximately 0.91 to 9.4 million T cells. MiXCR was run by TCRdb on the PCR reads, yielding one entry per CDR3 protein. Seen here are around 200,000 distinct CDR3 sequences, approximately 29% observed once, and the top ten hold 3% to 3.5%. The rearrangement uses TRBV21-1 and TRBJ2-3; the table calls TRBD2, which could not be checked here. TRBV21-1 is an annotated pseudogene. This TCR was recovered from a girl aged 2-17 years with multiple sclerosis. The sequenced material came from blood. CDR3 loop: CASSGRTSGSSGTQYF. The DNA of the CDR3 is TGTGCCAGCAGCGGTCGGACTAGCGGGAGCTCAGGTACGCAGTATTTT.